Below, one T cell receptor beta chain is given with its context. This record comes from a study of brain T cells in children with intractable seizures. Germline assignment: CDR1 MNHEY and CDR2 SVGEGT. After removal of 2 bases from V and 0 bases from J, the junction contained 8 bases not matched to a gene. CDR3 length: 19 amino acids. Using immunoSEQ multiplex PCR, the repertoire was profiled, and TCRdb retains in-frame clones only, with some absent. The sample comprises approximately 330,000 clones, about 93% of which are singletons, and around 6% rests with the top ten. Sample time point: blood from clinic visit 5 months post-surgery; TSC patient then seizure free. Patients received at least one anti-epileptic drug before surgery.

The rearrangement uses TRBV6-2 or TRBV6-3 and TRBJ2-1; TRBD2 matches at 12 bases. This specimen was peripheral blood, taken 4 to 6 months after surgery. The source is a boy younger than two with tuberous sclerosis and intractable seizures. The CDR3 loop is CASSYPRLAGASSYNEQFF. Here the CDR3 DNA reads TGTGCCAGCAGTTACCCCCGACTAGCGGGAGCGAGCTCCTACAATGAGCAGTTCTTC.